This TCR beta chain was recovered during a study of CD8+CD57+ T cells in acquired aplastic anemia (dated by TCRdb to the late 2010s). Looking at the study overall: Extracted DNA from sorted CD4+ and CD8+ cells averaged approximately 3 ug, ranging from about 0.2 to 30 ug. A CD8+CD57+ expansion meant a frequency higher than the mean frequency seen in healthy subjects. Study-wide conclusions, independent of this receptor: Patients and healthy controls showed no significant difference in CD8+ Simpson's diversity (P=0.060). Approximately 31 CD8+ CDR3 sequences were found in both patients and controls but appeared to be highly expressed in patients and within the immunodominant clones of the patients.

V is reduced by 7 bases and J by 0 bases, leaving a spacing of 16 bases between them. The germline V gene (reference sequence) gives CDR1 as LNHDA and CDR2 as SQIVND. There are 16 amino acids in the CDR3, from cysteine to phenylalanine inclusive. This entry keeps only the CDR3 DNA: 48 bases, framed from base 1. Profiling of TCR beta VDJ combinations and CDR3 sequences used genomic DNA as the template. TCR repertoire sequencing was run on an Illumina HiSeq 2000. In the authors' own workflow: Repertoire assessment relied on Simpson's diversity index, CDR3 size and DJ length profiles, and TRBV/TRBJ rearrangement plots. Whichever DNA sequence was most abundant in the deep sequencing data was defined as the immunodominant clone. CDR3 amino acid sequences were screened for sharing across subjects and compared with published repertoires and the VDJdb database. The raw public reads went through TCRdb reprocessing: fastp at Q25, MiXCR clone calling, in-frame beta chains kept. Records with the same CDR3 protein are collapsed into one entry carrying the most frequent genes and DNA. For this entry, the V and J calls and clone size follow TCRdb and not the study's own pipeline. The sample table shows around 500,000 distinct CDR3 sequences, and under 40% are seen once. Jointly, the top ten make up around 0.82% of the sample.

As to this clonotype: Which antigen it targets is not known. The input lacks base qualities; no much larger clone sits a single base away.

The patients picked for sequencing were ones in whom flow cytometry had shown an expansion of CD8+CD57+ cells. Every patient had severe acquired aplastic anemia, diagnosed using the International Study of Aplastic Anemia and Agranulocytosis and Camitta criteria. Patients had received no therapy at the time of blood sampling. In this study, sorted CD4+ and CD8+ T cells from the blood of healthy subjects and of severe aplastic anemia patients had their TCR repertoires deep-sequenced. Patients were enrolled in the USA under clinicaltrials.gov protocols 00001620, 01623167, 00001397, 00071045, 00081523 and 00961064. Ficoll-Paque density gradient centrifugation was used to isolate peripheral blood mononuclear cells. Before DNA was extracted, CD4+ and CD8+ T cells were sorted using either FACS or magnetic beads.

Sequenced sample: sorted CD4+, CD8+, or CD8+CD57+ T cells (not recorded which) from PBMCs. Recombination joined TRBV19 with TRBJ1-3, with the D gene not confidently named. This TCR was sampled from a human donor with aplastic anemia. The CDR3 protein is CASTTPKVGSGNTIYF. DNA sequence: TGTGCCAGTACCACCCCAAAGGTCGGCTCTGGAAACACCATATATTTT.